The 30 T cell receptor beta chains listed next were all sequenced from one sample in a study of shared clonotypes between healthy human individuals. Assay used: immunoSEQ multiplex PCR; TCRdb lists only in-frame clones, some missing. The sample gives around 1.1 million clones, 70% to 80% of which show up once; roughly 0.61% is in the top ten. Material: memory CD4+ T cells from PBMCs. The subset is: CD45RA-negative fraction. All receptors come from a man younger than 35 in good health. Some clones in this sample may be carry-over from other donors' samples.

The chain joins TRBV4-1 to TRBJ2-7; D gene uncertain. Germline V CDR1 and CDR2: MGHRA, YSYEKL. Trimming removed 2 bases from V and 3 bases from J, with 14 bases in between. The CDR3 loop spans 15 amino acids. This CDR3 is CASSQSRTENYEQYF. The CDR3 bases are TGCGCCAGCAGCCAAAGCCGTACCGAGAACTACGAGCAGTACTTC.

About this clone: Additional DNA sequences in this sample encode the identical CDR3. J is TRBJ2-7 and V is TRBV5-6; 10 bases match TRBD2. CDR3 size: 17 residues. V shed 5 bases, J shed 0 bases, and the junction held 11 bases outside the gene matches. The V gene's germline CDR1 is SGHDT and CDR2 YYEEEE. The CDR3: CASSREAGTSASYEQYF. The CDR3 DNA reads TGTGCCAGCAGTAGGGAGGCAGGGACTAGCGCCTCCTACGAGCAGTACTTC.

This clone was picked up a small number of times. This chain connects TRBV2 to TRBJ2-3; 10 nucleotides agree with TRBD1. With V trimmed by 6 bases and J by 3 bases, 3 bases remained unmatched. The CDR3 totals 14 residues. CDR1 is SNHLY, CDR2 FYNNEI, per germline. CDR3 in DNA: TGTGCCAGCAGCATGGACAGGGGGACAGATACGCAGTATTTT. Its translation is CASSMDRGTDTQYF.

The V and J genes are TRBV29-1 and TRBJ1-2; D is possibly TRBD1 (6 bases). Trimming removed 3 bases from V and 8 bases from J, with 16 bases in between. From germline, CDR1 is SQVTM and CDR2 ANQGSEA. CDR3 length: 13 residues. CDR3 region: CSVDGSQGYGYTF. In nucleotides, the CDR3 is TGCAGCGTTGATGGGTCACAGGGTTACGGCTACACCTTC.

With respect to this clone: In the same sample, other DNA sequences code for this CDR3. The chain links TRBV29-1 to TRBJ1-2; 11 bases fit TRBD1. Germline assignment: CDR1 SQVTM and CDR2 ANQGSEA. This CDR3 has 12 amino acids. V shed 7 bases, J shed 3 bases, and the junction held 1 base outside the gene matches. CDR3 nucleotides: TGCAGCGGGGGACAGGGGGACTATGGCTACACCTTC. Translating it yields CSGGQGDYGYTF.

The genes are TRBV7-3 and TRBJ2-2; tentative D call: TRBD1 (5 bases). V was cut by 4 bases and J by 7 bases, with 10 bases left in between. CDR1 and CDR2 (germline): SGHTA, FQGTGA. CDR3 length equals 13 residues. Here the CDR3 reads CASSSTGGGELFF. CDR3 in DNA: TGTGCCAGCAGCTCCACAGGCGGCGGGGAGCTGTTTTTT.

V and J are TRBV6-6 and TRBJ1-5, with a tentative D call TRBD1 (5 bases). The length of the CDR3 is 15 residues. Trimming removed 7 bases from V and 6 bases from J, with 19 bases in between. The germline V gene encodes CDR1 MNHNY and CDR2 SVGAGI (reference sequence). The CDR3 coding sequence is TGTGCCAGCACCATGGCGGGACGGGGTCGTCAGCCCCAGCATTTT. Encoded protein: CASTMAGRGRQPQHF.

This chain links TRBV28 with TRBJ1-5; D gene ambiguous. The ends were cut back, 3 bases at V and 7 bases at J, with 13 bases in the middle. CDR3 length: 14 residues. The V gene's germline CDR1 is MDHEN and CDR2 SYDVKM. The CDR3 DNA reads TGTGCCAGCAGTTTGAATGGTCCCGGACAGCCCCAGCATTTT. Its translation: CASSLNGPGQPQHF. Complete variable domain (other parts from reference TRBV28 and TRBJ1-5): DVKVTQSSRYLVKRTGEKVFLECVQDMDHENMFWYRQDPGLGLRLIYFSYDVKMKEKGDIPEGYSVSREKKERFSLILESASTNQTSMYLCASSLNGPGQPQHFGDGTRLSIL.

This clone was counted a few times. This chain links TRBV6-5 with TRBJ1-6; D is possibly TRBD1 (6 bases). The CDR3 has 15 amino acids. Per germline, CDR1 MNHEY and CDR2 SVGAGI. The germline V and J ends were trimmed by 5 bases and 9 bases, with 17 bases remaining between them. For the CDR3, the DNA is TGTGCCAGCAGTCGTCAGACAGGAGGCGGTTCACCCCTCCACTTT. It translates to CASSRQTGGGSPLHF.

A few counts support this clone. The genes are TRBV5-1 and TRBJ1-2; D remains ambiguous. Between the trimmed V and J ends, which lost 0 bases and 7 bases, there was a span of 7 bases. The germline gives CDR1 SGHRS, CDR2 YFSETQ. This CDR3 region has 12 residues. This CDR3 is CASSLDWGGYTF. The CDR3 nucleotides read TGCGCCAGCAGCTTGGATTGGGGTGGCTACACCTTC.

This chain joins TRBV29-1 and TRBJ2-3; D may be TRBD1 or TRBD2 (5 bases each). Germline V lookup: CDR1 SQVTM, CDR2 ANQGSEA. This CDR3 comprises 14 residues. The V end lost 7 bases, the J end lost 2 bases, and 16 bases lay between the germline ends. The DNA of the CDR3 is TGCAGCGCCCTTGAGAGGGGAGTCACAGATACGCAGTATTTT. Protein product: CSALERGVTDTQYF.

This clone was seen only a few times. The genes are TRBV19 and TRBJ1-2; D uncertain. Trimming removed 8 bases at V and 5 bases at J, with 9 bases between. CDR1 LNHDA and CDR2 SQIVND come from the germline V gene (reference sequence). This CDR3 region has 11 residues. CDR3 amino acids: CASQSGYGYTF. In DNA form, the CDR3 reads TGTGCCAGTCAATCAGGTTATGGCTACACCTTC.

The chain carries TRBV2 and TRBJ2-7, with D perhaps assigned TRBD1 or TRBD2 (6 bases each). Germline loops: CDR1 SNHLY, CDR2 FYNNEI. V lost 7 bases, J lost 4 bases, and 17 bases lay in between. CDR3 length: 14 amino acids. The CDR3 DNA reads as TGTGCCAGCAAGCAAGGAGGGGGTACTTACGAGCAGTACTTC. Protein sequence: CASKQGGGTYEQYF.

This clone was seen a single time. V usage is TRBV6-1 and J usage is TRBJ2-7; D is ambiguous. The CDR3 consists of 15 residues. The V gene lost 3 bases and the J gene lost 2 bases, with 14 bases spanning the gap. Germline CDR1 and CDR2: MNHNS and SASEGT. The CDR3 DNA reads as TGTGCCAGCAGTGAGTTACCGAACTCCCCCTACGAGCAGTACTTC. Amino acid sequence: CASSELPNSPYEQYF.

This chain uses TRBV28 with TRBJ2-7; D unclear. The germline CDR1 and CDR2 sequences are MDHEN and SYDVKM. The V end lost 2 bases, the J end lost 0 bases, and 11 bases lay between the germline ends. This CDR3 comprises 15 residues. CDR3 protein: CASSLRRTTSYEQYF. In DNA, the CDR3 is TGTGCCAGCAGTTTACGTCGGACCACCTCCTACGAGCAGTACTTC.

With regard to this clone: Sequence at one end of the junction differs from germline and may be a read error. The gene calls are TRBV11-2 and TRBJ1-2; no firm D call. Germline V gene lookup returns CDR1 SGHAT and CDR2 FQNNGV. This CDR3 spans 12 amino acids. The CDR3 DNA reads TGTGCCAGCGGCTTAGTCGGTTGGGGCTACACCTTC. It encodes CASGLVGWGYTF.

The V and J genes are TRBV5-1 and TRBJ2-2; 11 nucleotides align to TRBD2. The length of the CDR3 is 16 residues. Germline CDR1 SGHRS, CDR2 YFSETQ. The J segment lost 2 bases and the V segment lost 3 bases, leaving 3 bases of the junction unmatched. In nucleotides, the CDR3 is TGCGCCAGCAGCTGGGGGACTAGCGGAAACACCGGGGAGCTGTTTTTT. It yields the protein CASSWGTSGNTGELFF.

The CDR3 DNA sequence: TGTGCCAGCAGCTTCGGACTAGCGGGTGCCACCGGGGAGCTGTTTTTT. Encoded protein: CASSFGLAGATGELFF. This sequence joins TRBV5-6 and TRBJ2-2; 11 bases match TRBD2. Per the germline V gene, CDR1 is SGHDT and CDR2 is YYEEEE. V shed 2 bases, J shed 4 bases, and the junction held 4 bases outside the gene matches. This CDR3 is built from 16 residues.

The chain links TRBV5-1 to TRBJ1-2; D gene uncertain. Germline CDR1 is SGHRS and CDR2 is YFSETQ. This CDR3 is 12 amino acids long. V dropped 5 bases and J dropped 4 bases, with 9 bases sitting between them. The CDR3 nucleotides are TGCGCCAGCAGGGGTATGTCCTATGGCTACACCTTC. This translates into CASRGMSYGYTF.

This sequence joins TRBV18 and TRBJ2-2; no clear D gene. Trimming shortened V by 10 bases and J by 1 base, and 19 bases separated the two germline ends. The CDR3 consists of 16 residues. From germline, CDR1 is KGHSH and CDR2 LQKENI. CDR3: CATVRQRVENTGELFF. As DNA, the CDR3 is TGTGCCACCGTTCGCCAACGGGTAGAGAACACCGGGGAGCTGTTTTTT. Based on the CDR3 plus reference TRBV18 and TRBJ2-2, the full variable domain is NAGVMQNPRHLVRRRGQEARLRCSPMKGHSHVYWYRQLPEEGLKFMVYLQKENIIDESGMPKERFSAEFPKEGPSILRIQQVVRGDSAAYFCATVRQRVENTGELFFGEGSRLTVL.

Note on this clone: Within the sample, other DNA sequences also encode this same CDR3. This chain links TRBV28 with TRBJ1-1; perhaps TRBD1 as D (5 bases). Trimming took off 2 bases at V and 4 bases at J, with 8 bases between the two ends. CDR1 is MDHEN and CDR2 is SYDVKM in the germline V gene. The CDR3 extends over 13 amino acids. The DNA of the CDR3 is TGTGCCAGCAGTTTACAGGGAGGCACTGAAGCTTTCTTT. Its protein product is CASSLQGGTEAFF.

For this clone: This probably arose from a read error, given a far larger clone one base away. Because the CDR3's place on the DNA is in doubt, the DNA is left out and the CDR3 is given as listed by TCRdb. Distinct nucleotide sequences in the sample also encode this CDR3. The chain couples TRBV29-1 to TRBJ1-3; the table's D call TRBD1 went unverified against the DNA. From germline, CDR1 is SQVTM and CDR2 ANQGSEA. A total of 13 residues make up the CDR3, ends included. CDR3 amino acids: CSVEVGLGNTIYF.

The chain is built from TRBV4-3 and TRBJ1-5; 8 nucleotides line up with TRBD1. The CDR3 is 16 residues long. V shed 0 bases and J 6 bases; nucleotides not matched to a gene: 7. Germline CDR1 and CDR2: LGHNA and YSLEER. The CDR3 region is CASSQDPGQDGQPQHF. The CDR3 bases are TGCGCCAGCAGCCAAGATCCGGGACAGGACGGTCAGCCCCAGCATTTT.

The chain links TRBV7-2 to TRBJ2-3; D is unresolved. Germline lookup yields CDR1 SGHTA and CDR2 FQGNSA. The CDR3 spans 13 residues. Trimming took 3 bases from V and 2 from J, leaving 6 bases between them. CDR3 in amino acids: CASSFDSTDTQYF. CDR3 nucleotides: TGTGCCAGCAGCTTCGACTCCACAGATACGCAGTATTTT. Variable domain in full (rest from reference TRBV7-2 and TRBJ2-3): GAGVSQSPSNKVTEKGKDVELRCDPISGHTALYWYRQSLGQGLEFLIYFQGNSAPDKSGLPSDRFSAERTGGSVSTLTIQRTQQEDSAVYLCASSFDSTDTQYFGPGTRLTVL.

This chain joins TRBV5-6 and TRBJ2-5; unclear D gene. Trimming shortened V by 3 bases and J by 4 bases, and 16 bases separated the two germline ends. This CDR3 region has 15 residues. Per germline, CDR1 SGHDT and CDR2 YYEEEE. CDR3 DNA: TGTGCCAGCAGCTACTGGGAAGGTTTGGTAGAGACCCAGTACTTC. This translates into CASSYWEGLVETQYF.

The rearrangement joins TRBV18 to TRBJ1-4; a weak D match, TRBD1 (6 bases). V was clipped by 3 bases and J by 3 bases, with 11 bases between them. The germline V gene encodes CDR1 KGHSH and CDR2 LQKENI. The CDR3 consists of 15 residues. CDR3 loop: CASSPPGHPNEKLFF. In DNA form, the CDR3 reads TGTGCCAGCTCACCCCCGGGACATCCTAATGAAAAACTGTTTTTT.

Worth noting for this clone: A much larger clone sits a single nucleotide away, making a read error possible. The chain uses TRBV11-3 and TRBJ2-2, with D unresolved. Trimming shortened V by 3 bases and J by 6 bases, and 5 bases separated the two germline ends. The germline CDR1 and CDR2 sequences are SGHNT and YENEEA. The CDR3 sequence is 12 residues long. In nucleotides, the CDR3 is TGTGCCAGCAGCTTGAGGTCCGGGGAGCTGTTTTTT. It is translated as CASSLRSGELFF.

This chain connects TRBV28 to TRBJ2-4, with 7 bases identical to TRBD1. With 4 bases clipped from V and 8 bases from J, the junction kept 17 bases outside the gene matches. Germline V gene lookup returns CDR1 MDHEN and CDR2 SYDVKM. This CDR3 contains 17 residues. The DNA of the CDR3 is TGTGCCAGCAGTTATATCAACCTTGAAAACAGGGGAGACATTCAGTACTTC. It specifies CASSYINLENRGDIQYF.

The chain carries TRBV30 and TRBJ2-1, with 8 bases aligning to TRBD2. Germline CDR1 GTSNPN, CDR2 SVGIG (reference sequence). The V segment lost 0 bases and the J segment 8 bases; nucleotides outside the gene matches: 12. CDR3 length: 16 amino acids. The CDR3 DNA follows: TGTGCCTGGAGTGTTTCCTTTCGGGAGGGCCGAGATGAGCAGTTCTTC. Translation gives CAWSVSFREGRDEQFF.

This clone occurred a few times. The chain has TRBV28 and TRBJ1-5; no firm D call. Trimming cost V 6 bases and J 5 bases, with 11 bases left between them. The CDR3 sequence is 13 residues long. Per the germline V gene, CDR1 is MDHEN and CDR2 is SYDVKM. CDR3 protein: CASSPRAYQPQHF. The CDR3 DNA follows: TGTGCCAGCAGCCCCAGAGCCTATCAGCCCCAGCATTTT.